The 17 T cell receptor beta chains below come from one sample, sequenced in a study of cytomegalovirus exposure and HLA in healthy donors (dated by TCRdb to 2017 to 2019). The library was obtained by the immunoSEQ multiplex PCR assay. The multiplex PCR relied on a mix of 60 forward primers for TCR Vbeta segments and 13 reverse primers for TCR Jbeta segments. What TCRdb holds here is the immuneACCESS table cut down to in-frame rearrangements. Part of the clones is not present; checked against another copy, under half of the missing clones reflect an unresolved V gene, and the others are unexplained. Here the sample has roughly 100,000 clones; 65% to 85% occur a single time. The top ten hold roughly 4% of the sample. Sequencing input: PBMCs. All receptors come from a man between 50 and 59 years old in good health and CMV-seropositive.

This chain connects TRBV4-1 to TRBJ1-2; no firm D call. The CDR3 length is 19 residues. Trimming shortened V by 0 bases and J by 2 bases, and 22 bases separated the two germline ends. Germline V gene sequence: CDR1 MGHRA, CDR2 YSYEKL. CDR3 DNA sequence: TGCGCCAGCAGCCAAGAACCCCCAGCGGGAGGGTTTTTCAACTATGGCTACACCTTC. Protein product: CASSQEPPAGGFFNYGYTF.

The CDR3 DNA is TGTGCCAGCAGCTTAGTGTCTACCCGGGGGGAGACCCAGTACTTC. Its translation: CASSLVSTRGETQYF. The V call is TRBV7-9, the J call TRBJ2-5; TRBD2 is a possible D gene (6 bases). The germline V gene has CDR1 SEHNR and CDR2 FQNEAQ (reference sequence). CDR3 length: 15 amino acids. V lost 1 base and J 5 bases, leaving 14 bases between the germline ends.

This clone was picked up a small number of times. This CDR3 reads CAWSVKGAISGYTF. CDR3 nucleotides: TGTGCCTGGAGTGTAAAGGGGGCAATCTCTGGCTACACCTTC. The gene calls are TRBV30 and TRBJ1-2, with 7 bases identical to TRBD1. Germline V lookup: CDR1 GTSNPN, CDR2 SVGIG (reference sequence). The CDR3 consists of 14 residues. J gave up 7 bases and V 0 bases, and 8 bases lay outside the gene matches.

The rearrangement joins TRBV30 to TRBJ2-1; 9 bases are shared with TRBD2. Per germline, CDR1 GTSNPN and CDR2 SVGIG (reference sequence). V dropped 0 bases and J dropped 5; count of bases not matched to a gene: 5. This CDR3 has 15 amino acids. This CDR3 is CAWSVWTSENNEQFF. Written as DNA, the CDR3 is TGTGCCTGGAGTGTTTGGACTAGCGAAAACAATGAGCAGTTCTTC.

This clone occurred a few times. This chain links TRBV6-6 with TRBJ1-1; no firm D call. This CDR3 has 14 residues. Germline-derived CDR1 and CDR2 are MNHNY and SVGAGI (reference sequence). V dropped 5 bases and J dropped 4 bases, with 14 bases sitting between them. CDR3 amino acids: CASSKTRGGTEAFF. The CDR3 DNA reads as TGTGCCAGCAGTAAAACTCGCGGCGGCACTGAAGCTTTCTTT.

CDR3: CASNQGAGEWYEQYF. The CDR3 DNA follows: TGTGCCAGCAACCAGGGGGCGGGAGAGTGGTACGAGCAGTACTTC. The chain combines TRBV7-9 with TRBJ2-7; D is possibly TRBD1 (8 bases). Germline V gene sequence: CDR1 SEHNR, CDR2 FQNEAQ (reference sequence). This CDR3 spans 15 amino acids. Deletions cut 7 bases from V and 4 bases from J, with 20 bases between.

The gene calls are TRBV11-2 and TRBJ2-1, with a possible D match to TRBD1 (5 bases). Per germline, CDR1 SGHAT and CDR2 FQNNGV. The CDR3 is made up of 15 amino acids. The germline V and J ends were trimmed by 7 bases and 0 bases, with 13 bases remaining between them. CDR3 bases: TGTGCCAGCACCAAACAGGTTAGCTCCTACAATGAGCAGTTCTTC. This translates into CASTKQVSSYNEQFF.

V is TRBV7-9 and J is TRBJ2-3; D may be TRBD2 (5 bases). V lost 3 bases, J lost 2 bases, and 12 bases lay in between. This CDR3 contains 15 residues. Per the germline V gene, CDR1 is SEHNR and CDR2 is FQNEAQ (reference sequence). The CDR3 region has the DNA TGTGCCAGCAGCTTCTCCAGCGGTCACACAGATACGCAGTATTTT. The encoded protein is CASSFSSGHTDTQYF. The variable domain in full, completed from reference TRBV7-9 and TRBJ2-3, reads DTGVSQNPRHKITKRGQNVTFRCDPISEHNRLYWYRQTLGQGPEFLTYFQNEAQLEKSRLLSDRFSAERPKGSFSTLEIQRTEQGDSAMYLCASSFSSGHTDTQYFGPGTRLTVL.

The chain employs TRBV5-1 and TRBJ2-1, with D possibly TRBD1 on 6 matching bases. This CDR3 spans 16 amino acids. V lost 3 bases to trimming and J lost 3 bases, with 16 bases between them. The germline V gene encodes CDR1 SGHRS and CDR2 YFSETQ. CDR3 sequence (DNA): TGCGCCAGCAGCTCTCCAGGGGCCACAATCTACAATGAGCAGTTCTTC. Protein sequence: CASSSPGATIYNEQFF.

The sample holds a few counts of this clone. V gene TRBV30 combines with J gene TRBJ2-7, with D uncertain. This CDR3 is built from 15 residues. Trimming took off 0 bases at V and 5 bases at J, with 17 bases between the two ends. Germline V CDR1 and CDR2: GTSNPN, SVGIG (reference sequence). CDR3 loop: CAWSVIGVEKHEQYF. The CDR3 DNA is TGTGCCTGGAGTGTAATCGGAGTGGAGAAACACGAGCAGTACTTC.

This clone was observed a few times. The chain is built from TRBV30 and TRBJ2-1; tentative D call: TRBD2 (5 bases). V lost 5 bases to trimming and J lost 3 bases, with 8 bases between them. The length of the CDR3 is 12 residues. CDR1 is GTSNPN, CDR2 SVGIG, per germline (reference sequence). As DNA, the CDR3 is TGTGCCTGGGGCGGGTTCTACAATGAGCAGTTCTTC. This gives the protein CAWGGFYNEQFF.

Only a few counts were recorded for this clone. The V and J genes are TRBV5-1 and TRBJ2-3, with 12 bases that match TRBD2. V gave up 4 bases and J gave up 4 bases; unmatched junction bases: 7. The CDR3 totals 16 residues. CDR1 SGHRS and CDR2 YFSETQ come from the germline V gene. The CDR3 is CASSQSLAGGSDTQYF. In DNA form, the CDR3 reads TGCGCCAGCAGCCAAAGCCTAGCGGGAGGGTCAGATACGCAGTATTTT.

CDR3 nucleotide sequence: TGTGCCAGCAGACTAGCGGGTCTCTACGAGCAGTACTTC. Translation: CASRLAGLYEQYF. The V gene is TRBV28, the J gene TRBJ2-7, with 9 bases aligning to TRBD2. This CDR3 spans 13 amino acids. V trimming: 6 bases; J trimming: 3 bases; junction bases outside the gene matches: 3. Germline V gene data show CDR1 as MDHEN and CDR2 as SYDVKM.

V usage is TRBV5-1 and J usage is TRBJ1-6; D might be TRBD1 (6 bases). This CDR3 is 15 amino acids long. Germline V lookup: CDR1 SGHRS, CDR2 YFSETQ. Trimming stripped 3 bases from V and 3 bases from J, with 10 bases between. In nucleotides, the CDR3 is TGCGCCAGCAGCTCAACAGGGAACTATAATTCACCCCTCCACTTT. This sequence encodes CASSSTGNYNSPLHF.

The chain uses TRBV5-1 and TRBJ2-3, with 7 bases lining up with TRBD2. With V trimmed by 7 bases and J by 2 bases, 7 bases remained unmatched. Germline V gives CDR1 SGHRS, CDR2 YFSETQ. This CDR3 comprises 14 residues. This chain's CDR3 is CASDVTSNTDTQYF. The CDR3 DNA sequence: TGCGCCAGCGATGTGACTAGCAACACAGATACGCAGTATTTT.

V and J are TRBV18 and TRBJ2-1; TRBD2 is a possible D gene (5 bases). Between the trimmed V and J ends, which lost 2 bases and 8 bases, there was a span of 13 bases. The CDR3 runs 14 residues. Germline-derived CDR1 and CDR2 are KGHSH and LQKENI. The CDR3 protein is CASSPGILRDEQFF. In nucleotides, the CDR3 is TGTGCCAGCTCACCAGGGATCTTGAGGGATGAGCAGTTCTTC.

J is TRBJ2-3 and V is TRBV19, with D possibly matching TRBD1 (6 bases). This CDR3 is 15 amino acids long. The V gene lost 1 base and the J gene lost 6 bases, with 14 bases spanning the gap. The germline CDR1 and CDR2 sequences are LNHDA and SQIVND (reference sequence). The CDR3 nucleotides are TGTGCCAGTAGTATAGGTCAGGGGTTTGGGGATACGCAGTATTTT. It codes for CASSIGQGFGDTQYF.